These 30 T cell receptor beta chains were all obtained from the same sample, sequenced in a study of shared clonotypes between healthy human individuals. Sequencing was performed with immunoSEQ multiplex PCR; in TCRdb, only in-frame clones are kept and a portion is missing. The repertoire holds millions of clones, with around 90% as singletons. Material: naive CD4+ T cells sorted from blood. The subset here: CD45RA+ positively selected. The receptors here all came from a man between 18 and 35 years old in good health.

This clone was found once. V usage is TRBV5-1 and J usage is TRBJ1-3; TRBD1 matches at 8 bases. There are 14 residues in the CDR3. Trimming took 2 bases from V and 8 from J; bases not matched to a gene: 6. Per germline, CDR1 SGHRS and CDR2 YFSETQ. CDR3 sequence (DNA): TGCGCCAGCAGCTTCAACCCGGGACAGGACACCATATATTTT. Translating it yields CASSFNPGQDTIYF. Using reference TRBV5-1 and TRBJ1-3 for the parts outside the CDR3, the full variable domain is KAGVTQTPRYLIKTRGQQVTLSCSPISGHRSVSWYQQTPGQGLQFLFEYFSETQRNKGNFPGRFSGRQFSNSRSEMNVSTLELGDSALYLCASSFNPGQDTIYFGEGSWLTVV.

V and J are TRBV29-1 and TRBJ1-2; D possibly corresponds to TRBD1 (6 bases). Trimming pared 6 bases from V and 7 bases from J, leaving 15 bases between. Germline V gene data show CDR1 as SQVTM and CDR2 as ANQGSEA. The CDR3 spans 12 residues. The CDR3 reads CSVGRGGRGYTF. Here the CDR3 DNA reads TGCAGCGTGGGAAGAGGGGGTCGTGGCTACACCTTC.

The chain combines TRBV5-5 with TRBJ1-1; D is undetermined. The CDR3 consists of 13 residues. Germline values: CDR1 SGHKS, CDR2 YYEKEE (reference sequence). Trimming removed 4 bases at V and 5 bases at J, with 12 bases between. The chain's CDR3 is CASSPDALTEAFF. CDR3 DNA sequence: TGTGCCAGCAGCCCGGACGCATTGACTGAAGCTTTCTTT.

This clone is a singleton in its sample. Other nucleotide sequences from this sample produce the same CDR3. The chain joins TRBV4-1 to TRBJ2-1, with 12 bases identical to TRBD2. CDR1 MGHRA and CDR2 YSYEKL come from the germline V gene. The CDR3 has 14 amino acids. The ends lost 4 bases at V and 6 bases at J; junction bases unmatched: 1. CDR3 region: CASSPGLAGNEQFF. DNA for the CDR3: TGCGCCAGCAGCCCGGGACTAGCGGGCAATGAGCAGTTCTTC.

CDR3 DNA: TGTGCCAGCAGTTCCCGGGACAGCAACTATGGCTACACCTTC. It codes for CASSSRDSNYGYTF. The gene calls are TRBV5-8 and TRBJ1-2; TRBD1 agrees at 7 bases. Germline V gives CDR1 SGHTS, CDR2 YDEGEE. This CDR3 is built from 14 residues. The V and J ends lost 5 bases and 2 bases, in that order; junction bases with no gene match: 6.

The chain employs TRBV19 and TRBJ2-6, with D uncertain. This CDR3 is built from 16 residues. V was clipped by 4 bases and J by 0 bases, with 10 bases between them. Germline CDR1 is LNHDA and CDR2 is SQIVND (reference sequence). CDR3 sequence reads: CASSKGRNSGANVLTF. CDR3 nucleotides: TGTGCCAGTAGTAAGGGCAGAAACTCTGGGGCCAACGTCCTGACTTTC.

A word on this clone: At the DNA level, this CDR3 is encoded by other sequences in the same sample as well. The chain is built from TRBV6-5 and TRBJ2-3, with 7 nucleotides matching TRBD2. Looked up from germline, CDR1 is MNHEY and CDR2 is SVGAGI. Losses at the gene ends were 5 bases for V and 3 bases for J; bases not matched to a gene: 2. The CDR3 has 13 amino acids. CDR3 region: CASSRRETDTQYF. The DNA of the CDR3 is TGTGCCAGCAGTCGGCGGGAGACAGATACGCAGTATTTT.

Worth noting for this clone: Other DNA sequences within the sample encode an identical CDR3. The chain carries TRBV11-2 and TRBJ1-1; D uncertain. The V end lost 1 base, the J end lost 1 base, and 7 bases lay between the germline ends. The CDR3 spans 14 residues. Germline loops: CDR1 SGHAT, CDR2 FQNNGV. CDR3 sequence (DNA): TGTGCCAGCAGCTTAGGGGCAGGGAACACTGAAGCTTTCTTT. Protein: CASSLGAGNTEAFF.

V gene TRBV6-1 combines with J gene TRBJ2-1; D is undetermined. Trimming removed 4 bases from V and 7 bases from J, with 17 bases in between. The CDR3 spans 15 residues. The germline V gene encodes CDR1 MNHNS and CDR2 SASEGT. DNA of the CDR3: TGTGCCAGCAGTGGAAGGCAGGTTCAAAGAAATGAGCAGTTCTTC. Translation: CASSGRQVQRNEQFF.

This chain connects TRBV29-1 to TRBJ1-1; TRBD1 matches at 9 bases. The CDR3 contains 16 residues. Germline V gene sequence: CDR1 SQVTM, CDR2 ANQGSEA. V dropped 6 bases and J dropped 1; count of bases not matched to a gene: 12. The CDR3 nucleotides read TGCAGCGTCGACGGGGTACAGGGGGCGTGGAACACTGAAGCTTTCTTT. This encodes CSVDGVQGAWNTEAFF.

The V call is TRBV6-4, the J call TRBJ2-2; D not resolved. Germline loops: CDR1 MRHNA, CDR2 SNTAGT. Trimming stripped 3 bases from V and 1 base from J, with 6 bases between. This CDR3 is 14 amino acids long. The CDR3 DNA sequence: TGTGCCAGCAGTGAACAGTTGAACACCGGGGAGCTGTTTTTT. It yields the protein CASSEQLNTGELFF.

The V gene is TRBV10-2, the J gene TRBJ2-2, with 8 bases that match TRBD2. There are 16 residues in the CDR3. Unmatched junction bases numbered 10, after V lost 3 bases and J lost 7 bases. Germline V gene sequence: CDR1 WSHSY, CDR2 SAAADI. CDR3 in amino acids: CASSEPPGLGLGELFF. The CDR3 DNA sequence: TGCGCCAGCAGTGAACCACCGGGACTAGGTCTCGGGGAGCTGTTTTTT.

This chain joins TRBV5-6 and TRBJ2-5; 14 nucleotides line up with TRBD2. Germline assignment: CDR1 SGHDT and CDR2 YYEEEE. Trimming cost V 3 bases and J 1 base; bases outside gene matches: 2. This CDR3 is built from 16 residues. This CDR3 reads CASSWTSGRIQETQYF. CDR3 bases: TGTGCCAGCAGCTGGACTAGCGGGAGGATCCAAGAGACCCAGTACTTC. Drawing the rest from reference TRBV5-6 and TRBJ2-5, the complete variable domain is DAGVTQSPTHLIKTRGQQVTLRCSPKSGHDTVSWYQQALGQGPQFIFQYYEEEERQRGNFPDRFSGHQFPNYSSELNVNALLLGDSALYLCASSWTSGRIQETQYFGPGTRLLVL.

The J gene is TRBJ2-3, the V gene TRBV5-6; D is possibly TRBD1 (5 bases). The germline gives CDR1 SGHDT, CDR2 YYEEEE. The CDR3 runs to 17 residues. V was shortened by 0 bases and J by 0 bases, with 14 bases between the two germline ends. As DNA, the CDR3 is TGTGCCAGCAGCTTGGCCTTCGGCAGGGCCAGCACAGATACGCAGTATTTT. The encoded protein is CASSLAFGRASTDTQYF.

The chain carries TRBV9 and TRBJ2-7; TRBD2 matches 11 bases. This CDR3 is 14 amino acids long. V was clipped by 3 bases and J by 4 bases; unmatched bases: 3. Germline lookup yields CDR1 SGDLS and CDR2 YYNGEE. The CDR3 region is CASSAGTSGYEQYF. The CDR3 DNA reads TGTGCCAGCAGCGCCGGGACTAGCGGTTACGAGCAGTACTTC.

The count of this clone is one. V is TRBV7-3 and J is TRBJ1-1; D remains ambiguous. The V end lost 5 bases, the J end lost 1 base, and 11 bases lay between the germline ends. In germline, CDR1 is SGHTA, CDR2 FQGTGA. The CDR3 has 14 residues. CDR3 sequence: CASSRGPGNTEAFF. DNA of the CDR3: TGTGCCAGCAGCCGAGGGCCGGGGAACACTGAAGCTTTCTTT. Full variable domain (remainder filled in from reference TRBV7-3 and TRBJ1-1): GAGVSQTPSNKVTEKGKYVELRCDPISGHTALYWYRQSLGQGPEFLIYFQGTGAADDSGLPNDRFFAVRPEGSVSTLKIQRTERGDSAVYLCASSRGPGNTEAFFGQGTRLTVV.

The genes are TRBV5-1 and TRBJ2-1, with 8 bases fitting TRBD2. The CDR3 length is 15 residues. CDR1 and CDR2 from the germline V gene are SGHRS and YFSETQ. V dropped 5 bases and J dropped 4; count of bases not matched to a gene: 8. The CDR3 sequence: CASRISGGGYNEQFF. CDR3 bases: TGCGCCAGCAGAATCAGCGGGGGAGGTTACAATGAGCAGTTCTTC.

The rearrangement uses TRBV7-2 and TRBJ2-4; D possibly corresponds to TRBD2 (6 bases). This CDR3 contains 13 residues. Looked up from germline, CDR1 is SGHTA and CDR2 is FQGNSA. The ends were cut back, 2 bases at V and 7 bases at J, with 9 bases in the middle. CDR3 residues: CASSLNGGNIQYF. CDR3 DNA: TGTGCCAGCAGCTTAAATGGGGGGAACATTCAGTACTTC.

This chain links TRBV2 with TRBJ2-5; TRBD1 matches at 11 bases. Trimming removed 4 bases from V and 5 bases from J; junction bases left unmatched: 9. Germline CDR1 is SNHLY and CDR2 is FYNNEI. The CDR3 contains 16 residues. CDR3: CASSGAGTGGGETQYF. DNA for the CDR3: TGTGCCAGCAGTGGAGCTGGGACAGGGGGTGGGGAGACCCAGTACTTC.

The V gene is TRBV6-5, the J gene TRBJ2-7; D is unclear. Germline V CDR1 and CDR2: MNHEY, SVGAGI. The CDR3 runs to 13 residues. V shed 0 bases and J shed 3 bases, with 6 bases lying between them. CDR3 coding DNA: TGTGCCAGCAGTTACTCCTCGTTCTACGAGCAGTACTTC. This translates into CASSYSSFYEQYF.

V gene TRBV11-2 combines with J gene TRBJ2-2; the D gene could be TRBD1 or TRBD2 (5 bases each). Trimming stripped 6 bases from V and 2 bases from J, with 19 bases between. The CDR3 extends over 17 amino acids. The V gene's germline CDR1 is SGHAT and CDR2 FQNNGV. The DNA for the CDR3 is TGTGCCAGCAGTCGAAAGGGTCGGGGCCGAAACACCGGGGAGCTGTTTTTT. Translating gives CASSRKGRGRNTGELFF. Variable domain in full (rest from reference TRBV11-2 and TRBJ2-2): EAGVAQSPRYKIIEKRQSVAFWCNPISGHATLYWYQQILGQGPKLLIQFQNNGVVDDSQLPKDRFSAERLKGVDSTLKIQPAKLEDSAVYLCASSRKGRGRNTGELFFGEGSRLTVL.

Here the CDR3 reads CAWSVPRGQPQHF. The CDR3 DNA reads as TGTGCCTGGAGTGTACCTAGGGGTCAGCCCCAGCATTTT. The genes are TRBV30 and TRBJ1-5, with D possibly matching TRBD1 (5 bases). CDR3 length: 13 amino acids. Germline assignment: CDR1 GTSNPN and CDR2 SVGIG (reference sequence). V lost 0 bases to trimming and J lost 6 bases, with 9 bases between them.

The chain couples TRBV5-1 to TRBJ1-1; no clear D. Trimming stripped 4 bases from V and 0 bases from J, with 10 bases between. Germline V lookup: CDR1 SGHRS, CDR2 YFSETQ. The CDR3 contains 14 residues. CDR3 bases: TGCGCCAGCAGCCGATTTGATCTGAACACTGAAGCTTTCTTT. Residues: CASSRFDLNTEAFF.

The V and J genes are TRBV6-5 and TRBJ1-2; D is ambiguous. The CDR3 length is 12 residues. Germline CDR1 reads MNHEY; CDR2 reads SVGAGI. Trimming pared 7 bases from V and 10 bases from J, leaving 16 bases between. This CDR3 is CASKEGLRDYTF. The CDR3 DNA reads as TGTGCCAGCAAGGAAGGTTTAAGGGACTACACCTTC.

The V and J genes are TRBV19 and TRBJ1-2, with D perhaps TRBD1 (5 bases). Germline V gene lookup returns CDR1 LNHDA and CDR2 SQIVND (reference sequence). V shed 5 bases and J shed 6 bases, with 19 bases lying between them. There are 15 residues in the CDR3. The CDR3 reads CASSSWTVEGNGYTF. The CDR3 nucleotides read TGTGCCAGTAGTTCCTGGACGGTGGAGGGGAATGGCTACACCTTC.

The rearrangement links TRBV5-6 to TRBJ1-4, with D uncertain. This CDR3 contains 13 residues. V dropped 2 bases and J dropped 2 bases, with 4 bases sitting between them. Germline CDR1 is SGHDT and CDR2 is YYEEEE. CDR3 residues: CASSLVTNEKLFF. In nucleotides, the CDR3 is TGTGCCAGCAGCTTAGTGACTAATGAAAAACTGTTTTTT.

This clone was detected only once. The chain carries TRBV18 and TRBJ1-1; no definite D call. CDR1 and CDR2 from the germline V gene are KGHSH and LQKENI. The germline V and J ends were trimmed by 6 bases and 1 base, with 15 bases remaining between them. The CDR3 is 15 residues long. Here the CDR3 reads CASSLISDGNTEAFF. The DNA for the CDR3 is TGTGCCAGCTCCTTAATTTCAGACGGGAACACTGAAGCTTTCTTT.

The chain employs TRBV10-3 and TRBJ2-4; TRBD1 agrees at 8 bases. Germline CDR1 and CDR2: ENHRY and SYGVKD. The CDR3 extends over 15 amino acids. J lost 8 bases, V lost 1 base, and 7 bases had no gene match. The CDR3 here is CAISELAGGWDIQYF. CDR3 bases: TGTGCCATCAGTGAGTTGGCAGGGGGCTGGGACATTCAGTACTTC.

The chain employs TRBV7-6 and TRBJ2-5, with 7 bases that match TRBD1. This CDR3 has 13 residues. With V trimmed by 5 bases and J by 2 bases, 2 bases remained unmatched. Germline CDR1 SGHVS, CDR2 FNYEAQ. CDR3 loop: CASSDRVQETQYF. CDR3 bases: TGTGCCAGCAGCGACAGGGTTCAAGAGACCCAGTACTTC.

The chain combines TRBV28 with TRBJ1-2; D gene unclear. From germline, CDR1 is MDHEN and CDR2 SYDVKM. There are 15 residues in the CDR3. V gave up 9 bases and J gave up 4 bases, with 21 bases separating them. The CDR3 bases are TGTGCCAGTATTGGGAGCAGGCAGAAGAGCTATGGCTACACCTTC. Translation gives CASIGSRQKSYGYTF.